The subject of this entry is one T cell receptor beta chain. Its antigen remains unidentified. This sample is drawn from a study of T-cell memory formation after mild COVID-19. V shed 2 bases and J shed 7 bases, with 12 bases lying between them. The CDR3 spans 15 residues. The V gene's germline CDR1 is MNHEY and CDR2 SVGAGI. Barcoded TCR alpha and TCR beta cDNA libraries with UMIs came from 5'RACE using constant-segment primers. TCRdb reanalysed the 5' RACE reads using MiXCR and keeps one entry per CDR3 protein. The sample records under 550,000 distinct CDR3 sequences, about 18% being singletons. Overall study results and limits: Nothing confirmed that second-wave clones peaking on day 37 were specific for SARS-CoV-2. A second wave expanding day 15 to 37 was CD4+-biased; contracting clones were balanced. Detection of some responders pre-infection suggested pre-existing cross-reactive memory T cells participated.

The chain carries TRBV6-5 and TRBJ1-6; D gene uncertain. This TCR was recovered from an adult woman who had mild COVID-19 (a few samples of this study predate the infection). Cell type and time point are not known. The sequenced sample was PBMCs or a T cell subset sorted from them (not recorded which). This CDR3 reads CASSYAGLENSPLHF. In DNA, the CDR3 is TGTGCCAGCAGTTACGCAGGACTTGAGAATTCACCCCTCCACTTT.